Listed below are T cell receptor beta chains from one sample, sequenced in a study of OX40 agonist ivuxolimab in advanced cancers. This table comes from immunoSEQ multiplex PCR, and its TCRdb copy is limited to in-frame clones, with some not included. Of 50,000 to 65,000 clones listed, 87% are singletons. The source material was CD4+ or CD8+ T cells sorted from blood, sampled in a trial of the OX40 agonist ivuxolimab. All receptors come from an adult with an advanced solid tumor such as melanoma, head and neck, liver or kidney cancer. CDR3s include the opening cysteine and the closing phenylalanine or tryptophan. A D gene is named only where the DNA matches it firmly. Clone size is stated in some rows and not others, as once, few, many or a class when expanded.

TRBD1	TRBV30	-	TRBJ2-2	16	CAWLARDRGNTGELFF	TGTGCCTGGTTAGCCCGGGACAGGGGAAACACCGGGGAGCTGTTTTTT
-	TRBV11-2	-	TRBJ2-7	12	CASSPDTHPQYF	TGTGCCAGCAGCCCCGACACGCACCCTCAGTACTTC
TRBD1	TRBV5-1	few	TRBJ1-1	18	CASSRAGTGGFVDTEAFF	TGCGCCAGCAGCAGGGCCGGGACAGGGGGATTTGTGGACACTGAAGCTTTCTTT
TRBD1	TRBV5-1	-	TRBJ2-7	15	CASSNDRGWSYEQYF	TGCGCCAGCAGCAACGACAGGGGATGGTCCTACGAGCAGTACTTC
TRBD1	TRBV7-3	-	TRBJ1-2	13	CASSPRQGGGYTF	TGTGCCAGCAGCCCGCGACAGGGAGGTGGCTACACCTTC
-	TRBV19	-	TRBJ1-3	14	CASSIDSSGNTIYF	TGTGCCAGTAGTATCGACAGCTCTGGAAACACCATATATTTT
TRBD1	TRBV9	few	TRBJ1-3	16	CASSGGTGSSGNTIYF	TGTGCCAGCAGCGGCGGGACAGGGTCCTCTGGAAACACCATATATTTT
TRBD1	TRBV14	few	TRBJ1-2	14	CASSHTQDRYGYTF	TGTGCCAGCAGCCATACCCAGGACAGGTATGGCTACACCTTC
TRBD1	TRBV14	-	TRBJ1-2	14	CASSQDRGQNGYTF	TGTGCCAGCAGCCAAGATCGGGGACAGAATGGCTACACCTTC
TRBD1	TRBV7-2	-	TRBJ2-7	14	CASSYGQGVGEQYF	TGTGCCAGCAGCTACGGACAGGGGGTGGGCGAGCAGTACTTC
-	TRBV5-5	-	TRBJ2-1	15	CASNNGRGAYNEQFF	TGTGCCAGCAACAATGGCCGGGGCGCCTACAATGAGCAGTTCTTC
-	TRBV7-9	-	TRBJ1-1	15	CASSSYGGQNTEAFF	TGTGCCAGCAGCTCCTATGGGGGCCAGAACACTGAAGCTTTCTTT
TRBD1	TRBV28	-	TRBJ1-2	14	CASSPWTGSYGYTF	TGTGCCAGCAGTCCTTGGACAGGGAGCTATGGCTACACCTTC
TRBD1	TRBV27	-	TRBJ1-3	17	CASSPSQGVPSGNTIYF	TGTGCCAGCAGTCCTAGTCAGGGGGTCCCCTCTGGAAACACCATATATTTT
TRBD1	TRBV2	few	TRBJ2-2	15	CASRRDRGGTGELFF	TGTGCCAGCAGGCGCGACAGGGGTGGGACCGGGGAGCTGTTTTTT
-	TRBV27	-	TRBJ1-4	16	CASSFGGVGANEKLFF	TGTGCCAGCAGTTTTGGGGGGGTGGGGGCTAATGAAAAACTGTTTTTT
-	TRBV29-1	few	TRBJ1-1	12	CSVAAMNTEAFF	TGCAGCGTTGCGGCAATGAACACTGAAGCTTTCTTT
-	TRBV7-2	-	TRBJ2-1	16	CASSRPGTPSYNEQFF	TGTGCCAGCAGCCGCCCCGGGACACCCTCCTACAATGAGCAGTTCTTC
-	TRBV2	few	TRBJ1-1	13	CASRRTVNTEAFF	TGTGCCAGCAGGAGGACAGTGAACACTGAAGCTTTCTTT
-	TRBV5-6	-	TRBJ1-1	14	CASSSLGGLTEAFF	TGTGCCAGCAGTTCCCTCGGGGGGCTCACTGAAGCTTTCTTT
TRBD1	TRBV7-9	few	TRBJ1-1	15	CASSPGQGAVTEAFF	TGTGCCAGCAGCCCTGGACAGGGGGCGGTCACTGAAGCTTTCTTT
TRBD1	TRBV19	-	TRBJ1-1	13	CASSSGQGVGAFF	TGTGCCAGTAGTTCCGGACAGGGGGTCGGAGCTTTCTTT
TRBD1	TRBV10-3	-	TRBJ1-1	16	CAISVGTGGAGTEAFF	TGTGCCATCAGTGTAGGGACAGGGGGCGCGGGGACTGAAGCTTTCTTT
-	TRBV11-2	-	TRBJ1-2	12	CASSQGDYGYTF	TGTGCCAGCAGTCAAGGGGACTATGGCTACACCTTC
-	TRBV28	-	TRBJ1-2	13	CASSLSRLGGYTF	TGTGCCAGCAGTTTGAGCAGGCTAGGCGGCTACACCTTC
-	TRBV6-1	-	TRBJ2-3	15	CASARGRASTDTQYF	TGTGCCAGCGCCAGGGGCAGGGCGAGTACAGATACGCAGTATTTT
-	TRBV9	-	TRBJ2-7	13	CASSDGVSYEQYF	TGTGCCAGCAGCGATGGGGTCTCCTACGAGCAGTACTTC
-	TRBV6-5	-	TRBJ1-5	15	CASSYSYSSNQPQHF	TGTGCCAGCAGTTACTCTTACAGTAGCAATCAGCCCCAGCATTTT
-	TRBV4-1	-	TRBJ2-7	16	CASSQEKLLSSYEQYF	TGCGCCAGCAGCCAAGAAAAACTCCTTAGCTCCTACGAGCAGTACTTC
TRBD1	TRBV6-6	-	TRBJ1-5	13	CASRGTGFQPQHF	TGTGCCAGCAGGGGGACAGGGTTTCAGCCCCAGCATTTT
TRBD1	TRBV11-2	few	TRBJ1-2	14	CASSSRQGVDGYTF	TGTGCCAGCAGCTCTAGACAGGGGGTAGATGGCTACACCTTC
TRBD2	TRBV5-5	-	TRBJ2-1	15	CASSLGSGGYNEQFF	TGTGCCAGCAGCTTGGGTAGCGGGGGCTACAATGAGCAGTTCTTC
-	TRBV4-2	-	TRBJ2-7	16	CASSQVSGGVNDEQYF	TGTGCCAGCAGCCAAGTTTCAGGCGGGGTCAACGACGAGCAGTACTTC
-	TRBV5-1	-	TRBJ2-5	14	CASSLGVVRETQYF	TGCGCCAGCAGCTTAGGAGTGGTCAGAGAGACCCAGTACTTC
TRBD2	TRBV10-3	-	TRBJ2-3	14	CAISDAGVTDTQYF	TGTGCCATCAGTGATGCGGGAGTGACAGATACGCAGTATTTT
-	TRBV5-4	-	TRBJ2-1	13	CASSFDPAGEQFF	TGTGCCAGCAGCTTCGACCCTGCGGGTGAGCAGTTCTTC
-	TRBV5-1	-	TRBJ1-3	14	CASSSGASGNTIYF	TGCGCCAGCAGCTCAGGGGCCTCTGGAAACACCATATATTTT
-	TRBV30	few	TRBJ1-5	14	CAWSHGSGNQPQHF	TGTGCCTGGAGTCACGGATCGGGGAATCAGCCCCAGCATTTT
-	TRBV18	-	TRBJ1-1	14	CASSPSLSRGEAFF	TGTGCCAGCTCACCGTCCCTTTCGAGGGGTGAAGCTTTCTTT
TRBD1	TRBV7-9	-	TRBJ1-4	16	CASSRAGTVGEEKLFF	TGTGCCAGCAGCCGGGCGGGGACAGTAGGCGAAGAAAAACTGTTTTTT
-	TRBV11-2	once	TRBJ1-2	14	CASSLEVPGNGYTF	TGTGCCAGCAGCTTAGAGGTCCCAGGGAACGGCTACACCTTC
-	TRBV5-8	-	TRBJ1-1	17	CASSSRQTYDRLGEAFF	TGTGCCAGCAGCTCGCGACAAACATACGACAGACTCGGTGAAGCTTTCTTT
-	TRBV5-4	-	TRBJ1-1	13	CASSLSRETEAFF	TGTGCCAGCAGCTTATCCCGGGAAACTGAAGCTTTCTTT
-	TRBV5-4	-	TRBJ2-5	12	CASSQVGETQYF	TGTGCCAGCAGCCAAGTGGGGGAGACCCAGTACTTC
-	TRBV27	few	TRBJ1-6	12	CASGRSYSPLHF	TGTGCCAGCGGGCGGTCCTACTCACCCCTCCACTTT
-	TRBV5-1	-	TRBJ1-3	15	CASSPVGFGGNTIYF	TGCGCCAGCAGCCCCGTGGGGTTCGGCGGAAACACCATATATTTT
TRBD1	TRBV30	few	TRBJ2-7	11	CASGQGHEQYF	TGTGCCAGTGGACAGGGCCACGAGCAGTACTTC
-	TRBV18	-	TRBJ2-7	14	CASSPPTANYEQYF	TGTGCCAGCTCACCACCGACAGCGAACTACGAGCAGTACTTC